The 28 T cell receptor beta chains reported below all come from one sample, sequenced in a study of blood T cell repertoires in COVID-19. The table came from immunoSEQ multiplex PCR; TCRdb's copy has only in-frame clones and leaves some out. The sample carries about 320,000 clones, around 90% recorded once. Material: PBMCs or T cells enriched from blood (not recorded which). All receptors derive from a woman in her thirties who had recovered from COVID-19.

This clone has just a few counts. CDR3 DNA: TGTGCCAGCAGCTTACTTCCCCCTGAAGCTTTCTTT. Its protein product is CASSLLPPEAFF. The chain has TRBV11-2 and TRBJ1-1; D is ambiguous. Looked up from germline, CDR1 is SGHAT and CDR2 is FQNNGV. CDR3 length: 12 residues. The V end lost 2 bases, the J end lost 6 bases, and 7 bases lay between the germline ends.

Concerning this clone: This same CDR3 is encoded by further DNA sequences in the sample. The J gene is TRBJ1-1, the V gene TRBV3-1 (or the pseudogene TRBV3-2), with D perhaps matching TRBD1 (5 bases). CDR1 is LGHDT and CDR2 is YNNKEL in the germline V gene (reference sequence). The germline V and J ends were trimmed by 3 bases and 3 bases, with 8 bases remaining between them. This CDR3 is built from 13 residues. CDR3 in DNA: TGTGCCAGCAGCCAGGTCAGGGACACTGAAGCTTTCTTT. Its protein is CASSQVRDTEAFF.

There are a few counts of this clone. This chain links TRBV10-3 with TRBJ1-2; possible D gene TRBD1, 5 bases. The V gene lost 0 bases and the J gene lost 3 bases, with 8 bases spanning the gap. CDR1 and CDR2 (germline): ENHRY, SYGVKD. This CDR3 comprises 14 residues. The CDR3 region is CAISESPRDYGYTF. The CDR3 DNA reads TGTGCCATCAGTGAGTCTCCCAGGGACTATGGCTACACCTTC.

The genes are TRBV18 and TRBJ2-7, with unresolved D. The V end was cut by 2 bases, the J end by 2 bases, with 10 bases between. Germline V lookup: CDR1 KGHSH, CDR2 LQKENI. This CDR3 has 14 residues. The chain's CDR3 is CASSPGGGAYEQYF. The CDR3 nucleotides read TGTGCCAGCTCACCAGGCGGCGGAGCCTACGAGCAGTACTTC.

The rearrangement links TRBV7-2 to TRBJ1-1; a possible D gene is TRBD1 (5 bases). CDR1 is SGHTA, CDR2 FQGNSA, per germline. V was pared by 1 base and J by 4 bases, with 7 bases between. The CDR3 spans 13 residues. This CDR3 is CASSLDRSTEAFF. CDR3 in DNA: TGTGCCAGCAGCTTAGACAGGAGCACTGAAGCTTTCTTT.

This chain connects TRBV4-3 to TRBJ2-5, with 11 bases lining up with TRBD2. With V trimmed by 1 base and J by 5 bases, 6 bases remained unmatched. Germline CDR1 and CDR2: LGHNA and YSLEER. The CDR3 has 16 amino acids. The CDR3 region is CASSQVTSGGLETQYF. CDR3 sequence (DNA): TGCGCCAGCAGCCAAGTTACTAGCGGGGGCCTTGAGACCCAGTACTTC.

A note on this clone: An end of the junction differs from the germline gene, which may be a read error. The CDR3: CASKGTETISPF. In DNA, the CDR3 is TGTGCCAGCAAGGGGACAGAGACCATCTCCCCATTC. This sequence joins TRBV12-3 or TRBV12-4 and TRBJ1-2; 7 nucleotides line up with TRBD1. The CDR3 contains 12 residues.

The V gene is TRBV25-1, the J gene TRBJ1-2; 8 nucleotides align to TRBD1. The CDR3 totals 12 residues. Looked up from germline, CDR1 is MGHDK and CDR2 is SYGVNS. V was clipped by 6 bases and J by 8 bases; unmatched bases: 5. CDR3 sequence (DNA): TGTGCCAGCAGCCAGGGGGCCTGGGGCTACACCTTC. Translating gives CASSQGAWGYTF.

This chain links TRBV11-3 with TRBJ2-7; D gene uncertain. CDR1 is SGHNT, CDR2 YENEEA, per germline. The V gene lost 3 bases and the J gene lost 0 bases, with 6 bases spanning the gap. The CDR3 contains 13 residues. This CDR3 reads CASSLGDSYEQYF. The CDR3 region has the DNA TGTGCCAGCAGCTTGGGCGACTCCTACGAGCAGTACTTC. Together with reference TRBV11-3 and TRBJ2-7, the CDR3 gives the full variable domain: EAGVVQSPRYKIIEKKQPVAFWCNPISGHNTLYWYLQNLGQGPELLIRYENEEAVDDSQLPKDRFSAERLKGVDSTLKIQPAELGDSAVYLCASSLGDSYEQYFGPGTRLTVT.

J is TRBJ1-2 and V is TRBV4-1, with D perhaps matching TRBD1 (6 bases). Germline V gene data show CDR1 as MGHRA and CDR2 as YSYEKL. This CDR3 spans 12 amino acids. V was shortened by 3 bases and J by 4 bases, with 6 bases between the two germline ends. CDR3 amino acids: CASSHRGYGYTF. The CDR3 DNA reads as TGCGCCAGCAGCCACAGGGGCTATGGCTACACCTTC.

The chain uses TRBV5-4 and TRBJ1-2; D possibly corresponds to TRBD1 (5 bases). This CDR3 is built from 15 residues. Trimming removed 4 bases from V and 3 bases from J, with 16 bases in between. In germline, CDR1 is SGHNT, CDR2 YYREEE (reference sequence). The CDR3 sequence is CASSTGMGGDYGYTF. The DNA for the CDR3 is TGTGCCAGCAGCACCGGTATGGGGGGAGACTATGGCTACACCTTC.

The chain is built from TRBV5-4 and TRBJ2-3; perhaps TRBD2 as D (5 bases). The germline CDR1 and CDR2 sequences are SGHNT and YYREEE (reference sequence). The CDR3 consists of 15 residues. The V gene lost 4 bases and the J gene lost 3 bases, with 15 bases spanning the gap. The CDR3 nucleotides read TGTGCCAGCAGCACCGCCACGGGGAATACAGATACGCAGTATTTT. This codes for CASSTATGNTDTQYF.

The table lists this clone with many counts. The chain uses TRBV9 and TRBJ1-6; 7 bases align to TRBD1. Germline V gene data show CDR1 as SGDLS and CDR2 as YYNGEE. The V gene end was trimmed by 3 bases and the J gene end by 0 bases; junction bases not matched to a gene: 9. The CDR3 spans 18 residues. The CDR3 loop is CASSEGAGVSSYNSPLHF. The CDR3 nucleotides read TGTGCCAGCAGCGAGGGGGCTGGGGTAAGCTCCTATAATTCACCCCTCCACTTT.

V usage is TRBV7-3 and J usage is TRBJ1-2, with a weak D call TRBD1 (5 bases). Trimming removed 2 bases from V and 6 bases from J, with 13 bases in between. The CDR3 loop spans 14 amino acids. Germline-derived CDR1 and CDR2 are SGHTA and FQGTGA. Written as DNA, the CDR3 is TGTGCCAGCAGCTTAGCCAGCCAGGGTAATGGCTACACCTTC. Translating gives CASSLASQGNGYTF.

Concerning this clone itself: The same CDR3 is also encoded by other DNA sequences in this sample. V is TRBV3-1 (or the pseudogene TRBV3-2) and J is TRBJ2-1, with TRBD1 as a possible D gene (5 bases). Trimming removed 1 base at V and 2 bases at J, with 6 bases between. The germline V gene has CDR1 LGHDT and CDR2 YNNKEL (reference sequence). This CDR3 comprises 14 residues. The CDR3 loop reads CASSQADTYNEQFF. CDR3 DNA sequence: TGTGCCAGCAGCCAAGCGGACACCTACAATGAGCAGTTCTTC.

V and J are TRBV7-9 and TRBJ1-2; possible D gene TRBD1, 6 bases. CDR3 length: 13 residues. V shed 3 bases and J shed 8 bases, with 13 bases lying between them. Germline V gene data show CDR1 as SEHNR and CDR2 as FQNEAQ (reference sequence). The CDR3 here is CASSFAQGWGYTF. The DNA of the CDR3 is TGTGCCAGCAGCTTTGCCCAGGGGTGGGGCTACACCTTC.

This clone was seen a handful of times. This chain uses TRBV5-1 with TRBJ2-5; TRBD1 aligns across 7 bases. J gave up 7 bases and V 0 bases, and 15 bases lay outside the gene matches. The CDR3 runs to 17 residues. Germline CDR1 is SGHRS and CDR2 is YFSETQ. In nucleotides, the CDR3 is TGCGCCAGCAGCTTGGATAGACAGGGCTGGAAGGTGAGGACCCAGTACTTC. Residues: CASSLDRQGWKVRTQYF.

This clone appeared a few times. V usage is TRBV11-1 and J usage is TRBJ1-2; 7 positions agree with TRBD1. Germline-derived CDR1 and CDR2 are SGHAT and FQDESV (reference sequence). This CDR3 spans 11 amino acids. The trim removed 6 bases at V and 7 bases at J, leaving 2 bases unmatched. This CDR3 reads CASSWDSGYTF. The CDR3 nucleotides are TGTGCCAGCAGTTGGGACAGTGGCTACACCTTC.

This sequence joins TRBV7-9 and TRBJ2-1; 7 bases line up with TRBD1. From germline, CDR1 is SEHNR and CDR2 FQNEAQ (reference sequence). The CDR3 runs to 15 residues. V shed 1 base, J shed 4 bases, and the junction held 4 bases outside the gene matches. CDR3 coding DNA: TGTGCCAGCAGCTTAGTCGCAGGGGGATACAATGAGCAGTTCTTC. Protein product: CASSLVAGGYNEQFF.

This sequence joins TRBV18 and TRBJ2-4; maybe TRBD2 (7 bases). V lost 3 bases and J 6 bases, leaving 12 bases between the germline ends. Germline assignment: CDR1 KGHSH and CDR2 LQKENI. This CDR3 contains 14 residues. The CDR3 DNA is TGTGCCAGCTCACCGGGGGGGCCGGGAAACATTCAGTACTTC. It yields the protein CASSPGGPGNIQYF.

The chain recombines TRBV30 with TRBJ1-2, with 9 bases lining up with TRBD1. V was pared by 6 bases and J by 3 bases, with 5 bases of the junction left unmatched. Germline CDR1 is GTSNPN and CDR2 is SVGIG (reference sequence). This CDR3 comprises 13 residues. The DNA for the CDR3 is TGTGCCTGCCCCCGGGACAGGGACTATGGCTACACCTTC. Its protein product is CACPRDRDYGYTF.

V gene TRBV20-1 combines with J gene TRBJ1-3; TRBD1 is a possible D gene (6 bases). Germline V CDR1 and CDR2: DFQATT, SNEGSKA (reference sequence). This CDR3 spans 13 amino acids. The germline V and J ends were trimmed by 3 bases and 3 bases, with 9 bases remaining between them. The CDR3 is CSASARGGNTIYF. The CDR3 nucleotides read TGCAGTGCTAGTGCCAGGGGTGGAAACACCATATATTTT.

This chain uses TRBV19 with TRBJ1-2, with TRBD1 identical over 7 bases. This CDR3 has 16 amino acids. Unmatched junction bases numbered 9, after V lost 5 bases and J lost 0 bases. Germline assignment: CDR1 LNHDA and CDR2 SQIVND (reference sequence). CDR3 residues: CASSYRDSRPNYGYTF. The CDR3 region has the DNA TGTGCCAGTAGTTACCGGGACAGCCGACCTAACTATGGCTACACCTTC.

The chain employs TRBV23-1 and TRBJ1-4, with TRBD1 identical over 8 bases. TRBV23-1 belongs to the ORF category, with a function that is uncertain. There are 13 residues in the CDR3. Unmatched junction bases numbered 8, after V lost 10 bases and J lost 7 bases. DNA for the CDR3: TGCGCCACCTATTGCAGGGGGCCTGAAAAACTGTTTTTT. Its protein product is CATYCRGPEKLFF.

This chain links TRBV29-1 with TRBJ1-2; D call uncertain. Trimming stripped 2 bases from V and 2 bases from J, with 6 bases between. Germline V CDR1 and CDR2: SQVTM, ANQGSEA. The CDR3 has 12 residues. CDR3 residues: CSVEYSNYGYTF. CDR3 in DNA: TGCAGCGTTGAATACAGCAACTATGGCTACACCTTC.

This rearrangement joins TRBV29-1 to TRBJ2-2; 10 positions agree with TRBD2. The ends lost 7 bases at V and 7 bases at J; junction bases unmatched: 9. CDR1 is SQVTM, CDR2 ANQGSEA, per germline. This CDR3 contains 14 residues. CDR3 nucleotides: TGCAGCGGAAGGACTAGCGGAAGCGGCGGGGAGCTGTTTTTT. As protein: CSGRTSGSGGELFF.

V usage is TRBV10-1 and J usage is TRBJ2-2, with unresolved D. The CDR3 is made up of 14 amino acids. Trimming shortened V by 3 bases and J by 3 bases, and 8 bases separated the two germline ends. Germline loops: CDR1 WNHNN, CDR2 SYGVQD (reference sequence). In nucleotides, the CDR3 is TGCGCCAGCAGTGATCGACAAGACACCGGGGAGCTGTTTTTT. Translated, it gives CASSDRQDTGELFF.

The CDR3 sequence is CASSPRASGGDNEQFF. In DNA form, the CDR3 reads TGTGCCAGCAGCCCCCGTGCCAGCGGGGGGGACAATGAGCAGTTCTTC. This sequence joins TRBV4-2 and TRBJ2-1; 10 bases are shared with TRBD2. Per germline, CDR1 LGHNA and CDR2 YNFKEQ. The CDR3 covers 16 residues. V lost 4 bases to trimming and J lost 5 bases; unmatched junction nucleotides: 8.